Shown below are 8 T cell receptor beta chains from a single sample sequenced in a study of T-cell memory formation after mild COVID-19. TCRdb recomputed calls from the 5' RACE reads with MiXCR, one row per CDR3 protein. The table records about 540,000 distinct CDR3 sequences, roughly 20% of them present only once. Sequenced material: PBMCs or a T cell subset sorted from them (not recorded which). The receptors derive from an adult woman who had mild COVID-19 (a few samples of this study predate the infection). Cell type and time point are not known.

The rearrangement joins TRBV4-1 to TRBJ1-5; 11 nucleotides line up with TRBD1. In germline, CDR1 is MGHRA, CDR2 YSYEKL. V was clipped by 2 bases and J by 2 bases; unmatched bases: 2. The CDR3 spans 16 residues. CDR3 residues: CASSQRTGGRNQPQHF. The CDR3 nucleotides are TGCGCCAGCAGCCAACGGACAGGGGGCCGCAATCAGCCCCAGCATTTT.

The rearrangement links TRBV5-4 to TRBJ2-1; 7 bases are shared with TRBD2. This CDR3 contains 15 residues. The ends lost 0 bases at V and 5 bases at J; junction bases unmatched: 5. Germline CDR1 SGHNT, CDR2 YYREEE (reference sequence). The CDR3 protein is CASSLVASGDNEQFF. The CDR3 region has the DNA TGTGCCAGCAGCTTGGTGGCTAGCGGCGACAATGAGCAGTTCTTC. The entire variable domain, with the rest obtained from reference TRBV5-4 and TRBJ2-1, is as follows: ETGVTQSPTHLIKTRGQQVTLRCSSQSGHNTVSWYQQALGQGPQFIFQYYREEENGRGNFPPRFSGLQFPNYSSELNVNALELDDSALYLCASSLVASGDNEQFFGPGTRLTVL.

This clonotype was seen a handful of times. J is TRBJ2-2 and V is TRBV5-1; tentatively, D is TRBD1 (5 bases). CDR1 and CDR2 (germline): SGHRS, YFSETQ. This CDR3 comprises 17 residues. V lost 3 bases, J lost 3 bases, and 18 bases lay in between. The CDR3: CASSWSLGTGDTGELFF. As DNA, the CDR3 is TGCGCCAGCAGCTGGTCCTTGGGTACAGGTGACACCGGGGAGCTGTTTTTT.

The rearrangement joins TRBV3-1 to TRBJ2-7, with D perhaps matching TRBD2 (5 bases). Trimming removed 4 bases at V and 6 bases at J, with 10 bases between. CDR1 LGHDT and CDR2 YNNKEL come from the germline V gene (reference sequence). The CDR3 sequence is 12 residues long. CDR3: CASSPRGAEQYF. The DNA of the CDR3 is TGTGCCAGCAGCCCCCGGGGAGCCGAGCAGTACTTC.

The chain uses TRBV7-9 and TRBJ2-5, with unresolved D. CDR1 and CDR2 from the germline V gene are SEHNR and FQNEAQ (reference sequence). The CDR3 is 12 residues long. V was pared by 1 base and J by 5 bases, with 5 bases between. The CDR3 protein is CASSLGHETQYF. The DNA of the CDR3 is TGTGCCAGCAGCTTAGGTCACGAGACCCAGTACTTC.

The V gene is TRBV6-2 or TRBV6-3, the J gene TRBJ2-7, with TRBD2 matching over 10 bases. The CDR3 covers 16 residues. CDR1 and CDR2 (germline): MNHEY, SVGEGT. V shed 4 bases and J 3 bases; nucleotides not matched to a gene: 9. The CDR3 reads CASSSLGLAGVYEQYF. The CDR3 bases are TGTGCCAGCAGTTCTCTGGGGCTAGCGGGAGTCTACGAGCAGTACTTC.

This chain links TRBV7-2 with TRBJ2-7; 7 bases line up with TRBD1. The germline CDR1 and CDR2 sequences are SGHTA and FQGNSA. The CDR3 runs to 15 residues. With 3 bases clipped from V and 3 bases from J, the junction kept 8 bases outside the gene matches. The CDR3: CASSFRDSNRYEQYF. The CDR3 DNA reads as TGTGCCAGCAGCTTTAGGGACAGCAACCGCTACGAGCAGTACTTC.

In its sample, this clonotype was seen a few times. The chain uses TRBV12-3 or TRBV12-4 and TRBJ2-1, with 8 bases aligning to TRBD2. CDR3 length: 16 amino acids. The ends lost 2 bases at V and 3 bases at J; junction bases unmatched: 6. CDR3: CASSLTPGLVYNEQFF. For the CDR3, the DNA is TGTGCCAGCAGTTTAACTCCGGGACTAGTCTACAATGAGCAGTTCTTC.